One sample yielded the 32 T cell receptor beta chains listed below, sequenced in a study of blood T cell repertoires in COVID-19. TCRdb keeps only in-frame clones here, not all; method: immunoSEQ multiplex PCR. The sample lists approximately 210,000 clones; 82% were seen once. Sequencing was performed on peripheral blood. All receptors come from a woman aged 40 to 50 with acute or convalescent COVID-19.

This rearrangement joins TRBV7-2 to TRBJ2-2, with 8 bases lining up with TRBD2. The junction had 6 bases not matched to a gene; V was cut back by 5 bases and J by 4 bases. The CDR3 covers 15 residues. Per the germline V gene, CDR1 is SGHTA and CDR2 is FQGNSA. The CDR3 DNA sequence: TGTGCCAGCAGCGGGATCAGCGGGGGCACCGGGGAGCTGTTTTTT. This sequence encodes CASSGISGGTGELFF.

The V and J genes are TRBV6-1 and TRBJ1-3, with 7 positions matching TRBD1. This CDR3 contains 13 residues. The germline gives CDR1 MNHNS, CDR2 SASEGT. The J segment lost 0 bases and the V segment lost 10 bases, leaving 3 bases of the junction unmatched. The CDR3 loop is CATGDSSGNTIYF. The CDR3 DNA reads as TGTGCCACCGGGGACAGCTCTGGAAACACCATATATTTT.

The CDR3 DNA sequence: TGTGCCAGCAGCTTAGGGTCCAGGGGGAACACTGAAGCTTTCTTT. This sequence encodes CASSLGSRGNTEAFF. This chain links TRBV7-9 with TRBJ1-1; the D gene is possibly TRBD1 (6 bases). CDR3 size: 15 residues. With 1 base removed from V and 1 base from J, the gap between germline ends came to 10 bases. Germline lookup yields CDR1 SEHNR and CDR2 FQNEAQ (reference sequence).

This chain connects TRBV20-1 to TRBJ2-1; D call uncertain. V lost 5 bases and J lost 7, with 9 bases in between. The CDR3 has 11 residues. Germline V gene sequence: CDR1 DFQATT, CDR2 SNEGSKA (reference sequence). The CDR3: CSALVANEQFF. The CDR3 DNA sequence: TGCAGTGCTCTGGTAGCTAATGAGCAGTTCTTC.

The chain joins TRBV12-5 to TRBJ1-5; TRBD1 agrees at 8 bases. The ends lost 2 bases at V and 2 bases at J; junction bases unmatched: 8. The CDR3 spans 17 residues. Germline loops: CDR1 LGHNT, CDR2 FRNRAP. The CDR3 spells CASGLIQGGFGNQPQHF. The CDR3 nucleotides read TGTGCTAGTGGTTTGATACAGGGGGGGTTCGGCAATCAGCCCCAGCATTTT.

The chain has TRBV12-3 or TRBV12-4 and TRBJ1-1; D is ambiguous. This CDR3 comprises 12 residues. Trimming pared 6 bases from V and 6 bases from J, leaving 11 bases between. In DNA form, the CDR3 reads TGTGCCAGCAGCCTCCGACGGGCTGAAGCTTTCTTT. It translates to CASSLRRAEAFF.

In the case of this clone: Other nucleotide sequences from this sample produce the same CDR3. The chain is built from TRBV7-8 and TRBJ2-3; 10 positions agree with TRBD2. CDR1 is SGHVS, CDR2 FQNEAQ, per germline. This CDR3 region has 16 residues. The trim removed 5 bases at V and 0 bases at J, leaving 5 bases unmatched. CDR3 in amino acids: CASSPLAGGSTDTQYF. The CDR3 region has the DNA TGTGCCAGCAGCCCATTAGCGGGAGGCAGCACAGATACGCAGTATTTT.

The CDR3 loop is CASSLGPAGLNTEAFF. DNA for the CDR3: TGTGCCAGCAGCTTAGGCCCGGCGGGATTGAACACTGAAGCTTTCTTT. The chain has TRBV11-2 and TRBJ1-1, with unresolved D. V was clipped by 1 base and J by 0 bases, with 12 bases between them. The CDR3 sequence is 16 residues long. Germline lookup yields CDR1 SGHAT and CDR2 FQNNGV.

The chain carries TRBV9 and TRBJ1-1; 7 bases align to TRBD1. Germline trimming cut 0 bases from V and 4 bases from J; bases unmatched to any gene: 3. The CDR3 covers 14 residues. In germline, CDR1 is SGDLS, CDR2 YYNGEE. This chain's CDR3 is CASSVVTGITEAFF. In nucleotides, the CDR3 is TGTGCCAGCAGCGTAGTGACAGGGATCACTGAAGCTTTCTTT.

In its sample, this clone was seen once. This CDR3 reads CASSLVSSGFSYEQYF. The CDR3 coding sequence is TGTGCCAGCAGCTTAGTATCTAGCGGGTTCTCCTACGAGCAGTACTTC. This sequence joins TRBV7-2 and TRBJ2-7; 8 nucleotides line up with TRBD2. The CDR3 spans 16 residues. The V and J ends lost 1 base and 0 bases, in that order; junction bases with no gene match: 5. The germline V gene encodes CDR1 SGHTA and CDR2 FQGNSA.

The J gene is TRBJ2-1, the V gene TRBV6-5; the D is unclear. Trimming took off 6 bases at V and 2 bases at J, with 14 bases between the two ends. CDR3 length: 15 amino acids. From germline, CDR1 is MNHEY and CDR2 SVGAGI. The CDR3 loop reads CASSLTLNTYNEQFF. CDR3 bases: TGTGCCAGCAGCCTCACATTGAATACCTACAATGAGCAGTTCTTC.

The V call is TRBV3-1 (or the pseudogene TRBV3-2), the J call TRBJ2-2, with TRBD2 identical over 8 bases. This CDR3 is 17 amino acids long. V shed 4 bases, J shed 5 bases, and the junction held 12 bases outside the gene matches. Germline-derived CDR1 and CDR2 are LGHDT and YNNKEL (reference sequence). The CDR3 spells CASSRNLGLAGTGELFF. Here the CDR3 DNA reads TGTGCCAGCAGCCGCAACCTCGGACTAGCTGGGACCGGGGAGCTGTTTTTT.

This clone was seen at least ten times. V and J are TRBV12-3 or TRBV12-4 and TRBJ1-6, with TRBD1 identical over 7 bases. V was clipped by 6 bases and J by 12 bases; unmatched bases: 2. CDR3 length equals 11 residues. CDR3 in amino acids: CASRRQGPLHF. The DNA of the CDR3 is TGTGCCAGCAGAAGACAGGGACCCCTCCACTTT.

This rearrangement joins TRBV10-1 to TRBJ1-1; 8 bases map to TRBD1. Germline V gene data show CDR1 as WNHNN and CDR2 as SYGVQD (reference sequence). This CDR3 comprises 15 residues. J lost 1 base, V lost 6 bases, and 7 bases had no gene match. The CDR3 loop reads CASSLTGDGNTEAFF. CDR3 DNA sequence: TGCGCCAGCAGCTTGACAGGGGACGGGAACACTGAAGCTTTCTTT.

The rearrangement links TRBV19 to TRBJ1-2, with TRBD1 matching over 9 bases. This CDR3 has 14 amino acids. Germline CDR1 reads LNHDA; CDR2 reads SQIVND (reference sequence). V was clipped by 6 bases and J by 9 bases; unmatched bases: 11. The chain's CDR3 is CASRRTGDRESYTF. CDR3 in DNA: TGTGCCAGTAGGAGGACGGGGGACAGGGAGAGCTACACCTTC.

The J gene is TRBJ1-2, the V gene TRBV29-1; 7 positions agree with TRBD1. V lost 0 bases to trimming and J lost 7 bases; unmatched junction nucleotides: 14. Germline V gives CDR1 SQVTM, CDR2 ANQGSEA. This CDR3 spans 16 amino acids. CDR3 sequence reads: CSVEDSPDRELRGYTF. CDR3 DNA sequence: TGCAGCGTTGAAGATAGCCCAGACAGGGAACTACGTGGCTACACCTTC.

V usage is TRBV11-1 and J usage is TRBJ2-1; 10 bases line up with TRBD2. The V gene end was trimmed by 4 bases and the J gene end by 5 bases; junction bases not matched to a gene: 5. Germline V gives CDR1 SGHAT, CDR2 FQDESV (reference sequence). This CDR3 region has 15 residues. The DNA of the CDR3 is TGTGCCAGCAGCTCCCCAGCGGGGGGGAACAATGAGCAGTTCTTC. This codes for CASSSPAGGNNEQFF.

J is TRBJ2-7 and V is TRBV6-5, with a possible D match to TRBD2 (7 bases). Trimming stripped 7 bases from V and 3 bases from J, with 19 bases between. Per germline, CDR1 MNHEY and CDR2 SVGAGI. The CDR3 is made up of 15 amino acids. CDR3 in DNA: TGTGCCAGCATTCCTGGGAGGGGGAGACTCTACGAGCAGTACTTC. As protein: CASIPGRGRLYEQYF.

Here the CDR3 reads CASSTTGTGNTIYF. Here the CDR3 DNA reads TGTGCCAGCAGCACTACAGGGACTGGAAACACCATATATTTT. The J gene is TRBJ1-3, the V gene TRBV28, with a weak D call TRBD1 (6 bases). Germline CDR1 is MDHEN and CDR2 is SYDVKM. V was cut by 6 bases and J by 2 bases, with 11 bases left in between. The CDR3 extends over 14 amino acids.

The V and J genes are TRBV29-1 and TRBJ2-1; the match to TRBD1 covers 9 bases. Per the germline V gene, CDR1 is SQVTM and CDR2 is ANQGSEA. The junction had 10 bases not matched to a gene; V was cut back by 3 bases and J by 10 bases. CDR3 length: 14 residues. The CDR3 is CSVDGQGSIWEQFF. As DNA, the CDR3 is TGCAGCGTTGATGGACAGGGGTCAATCTGGGAGCAGTTCTTC.

This chain links TRBV29-1 with TRBJ1-2; D gene ambiguous. This CDR3 spans 14 amino acids. The germline gives CDR1 SQVTM, CDR2 ANQGSEA. Trimming stripped 1 base from V and 2 bases from J, with 11 bases between. CDR3 bases: TGCAGCGTTGAAGGGTCGGCAGGAAACTATGGCTACACCTTC. It is translated as CSVEGSAGNYGYTF.

The V and J genes are TRBV2 and TRBJ1-5, with D maybe TRBD1 (6 bases). Germline assignment: CDR1 SNHLY and CDR2 FYNNEI. CDR3 size: 17 residues. V lost 4 bases and J 0 bases, leaving 16 bases between the germline ends. The CDR3 sequence is CASSAHRVGDSNQPQHF. DNA of the CDR3: TGTGCCAGCAGTGCTCACAGGGTAGGGGATAGCAATCAGCCCCAGCATTTT.

The gene calls are TRBV5-6 and TRBJ2-5; D gene uncertain. CDR3 length: 14 residues. Germline V gives CDR1 SGHDT, CDR2 YYEEEE. Between the trimmed V and J ends, which lost 4 bases and 1 base, there was a span of 11 bases. The CDR3 nucleotides read TGTGCCAGCAGCCCGCAGGAAGTCCAAGAGACCCAGTACTTC. Protein sequence: CASSPQEVQETQYF.

The CDR3 region is CATSASGSSYNEQFF. CDR3 nucleotide sequence: TGTGCCACCAGTGCTAGCGGGAGTTCCTACAATGAGCAGTTCTTC. The chain employs TRBV24-1 and TRBJ2-1; the match to TRBD2 covers 10 bases. The germline V gene has CDR1 KGHDR and CDR2 SFDVKD. The CDR3 extends over 15 amino acids. J gave up 1 base and V 5 bases, and 1 base lay outside the gene matches.

The CDR3 DNA reads as TGCAGTGCTAGTAAGGGGGCCAGGGAGCTGTTTTTT. It encodes CSASKGARELFF. This chain joins TRBV20-1 and TRBJ2-2, with 7 positions matching TRBD1. The V and J ends lost 3 bases and 9 bases, in that order; junction bases with no gene match: 4. The CDR3 loop spans 12 amino acids. Germline CDR1 reads DFQATT; CDR2 reads SNEGSKA (reference sequence).

This chain connects TRBV2 to TRBJ2-4, with 16 bases aligning to TRBD2. CDR1 SNHLY and CDR2 FYNNEI come from the germline V gene. The length of the CDR3 is 19 residues. The J segment lost 6 bases and the V segment lost 6 bases, leaving 14 bases of the junction unmatched. The CDR3 DNA follows: TGTGCCAGCAGCCCTATCCCTCCGGGACTAGCGGGAGGGGGAAACATTCAGTACTTC. Protein: CASSPIPPGLAGGGNIQYF.

V usage is TRBV6-5 and J usage is TRBJ2-7, with a weak D call TRBD1 (6 bases). The CDR3 is 11 residues long. V gave up 6 bases and J gave up 7 bases, with 10 bases separating them. CDR1 and CDR2 (germline): MNHEY, SVGAGI. The CDR3 DNA sequence: TGTGCCAGCAGAAACACAGGGGAGCAGTACTTC. Its translation is CASRNTGEQYF.

The CDR3 here is CASRLAGGLISDTQYF. The CDR3 DNA reads as TGTGCCAGCAGATTAGCGGGGGGGCTGATTTCAGATACGCAGTATTTT. This chain connects TRBV6-6 to TRBJ2-3, with 11 nucleotides matching TRBD2. This CDR3 has 16 residues. CDR1 is MNHNY, CDR2 SVGAGI, per germline (reference sequence). The trim removed 6 bases at V and 4 bases at J, leaving 9 bases unmatched.

The chain uses TRBV24-1 and TRBJ2-5, with 12 bases identical to TRBD2. The J segment lost 5 bases and the V segment lost 3 bases, leaving 15 bases of the junction unmatched. CDR3 size: 19 residues. Germline V gives CDR1 KGHDR, CDR2 SFDVKD. CDR3 residues: CATSDRLAGEIRDWETQYF. CDR3 nucleotides: TGTGCCACCAGTGATCGACTAGCGGGAGAAATACGGGATTGGGAGACCCAGTACTTC.

For this clone: Other DNA sequences in this specimen translate into the identical CDR3. The chain uses TRBV7-2 and TRBJ2-3; 9 bases are shared with TRBD2. CDR1 and CDR2 (germline): SGHTA, FQGNSA. The junction had 6 bases not matched to a gene; V was cut back by 1 base and J by 4 bases. The length of the CDR3 is 16 residues. The CDR3 nucleotides are TGTGCCAGCAGCTTAGTAGGCGGGGGGGCTCCAGATACGCAGTATTTT. It encodes CASSLVGGGAPDTQYF.

The chain links TRBV12-3 or TRBV12-4 to TRBJ2-1; TRBD1 might be the D (6 bases). V lost 5 bases, J lost 7 bases, and 9 bases lay in between. CDR3 length equals 12 residues. This CDR3 reads CASSLQGNEQFF. The CDR3 coding sequence is TGTGCCAGCAGTCTCCAGGGGAATGAGCAGTTCTTC.

This chain links TRBV30 with TRBJ1-4, with 11 bases fitting TRBD1. Per the germline V gene, CDR1 is GTSNPN and CDR2 is SVGIG (reference sequence). The CDR3 sequence is 13 residues long. V shed 5 bases, J shed 8 bases, and the junction held 4 bases outside the gene matches. The CDR3 region has the DNA TGTGCCTGGGGGGGACAGGGGGTCGAAAAACTGTTTTTT. Translation gives CAWGGQGVEKLFF.